This passage covers 15 T cell receptor beta chains from one sample sequenced in a study of blood T cell repertoires in COVID-19. TCRdb's table, derived via immunoSEQ multiplex PCR, lists solely in-frame clones and lacks some. The table lists roughly 49,000 clones, around nine tenths of them singletons. Source material: peripheral blood. The receptors originated from a man aged 50 or older with active COVID-19.

The V gene is TRBV3-1 (or the pseudogene TRBV3-2), the J gene TRBJ2-3; D gene uncertain. V was shortened by 5 bases and J by 3 bases, with 15 bases between the two germline ends. The CDR3 has 15 amino acids. Germline values: CDR1 LGHDT, CDR2 YNNKEL (reference sequence). CDR3 residues: CASSVRGPATDTQYF. DNA of the CDR3: TGTGCCAGCAGCGTTCGAGGCCCGGCAACAGATACGCAGTATTTT.

The V and J genes are TRBV4-2 and TRBJ1-2, with D hard to call. There are 16 residues in the CDR3. The germline gives CDR1 LGHNA, CDR2 YNFKEQ. V shed 0 bases and J shed 3 bases, with 14 bases lying between them. This CDR3 reads CASSQELAGSYYGYTF. In nucleotides, the CDR3 is TGTGCCAGCAGCCAAGAGTTGGCGGGGTCCTACTATGGCTACACCTTC.

This chain links TRBV5-4 with TRBJ2-3, with a tentative D call TRBD2 (5 bases). The germline V gene has CDR1 SGHNT and CDR2 YYREEE (reference sequence). Deletions cut 1 base from V and 2 bases from J, with 8 bases between. This CDR3 has 14 residues. The DNA for the CDR3 is TGTGCCAGCAGCTTGACGGGATACACAGATACGCAGTATTTT. Its translation is CASSLTGYTDTQYF.

J is TRBJ2-1 and V is TRBV5-1, with TRBD2 matching over 13 bases. This CDR3 contains 16 residues. The germline CDR1 and CDR2 sequences are SGHRS and YFSETQ. J gave up 4 bases and V 0 bases, and 1 base lay outside the gene matches. CDR3 residues: CASSLAGLAGYNEQFF. CDR3 in DNA: TGCGCCAGCAGCTTGGCGGGACTAGCGGGGTACAATGAGCAGTTCTTC.

V and J are TRBV4-2 and TRBJ2-5; 11 bases match TRBD2. Germline assignment: CDR1 LGHNA and CDR2 YNFKEQ. The trim removed 0 bases at V and 1 base at J, leaving 7 bases unmatched. The CDR3 contains 18 residues. The CDR3 DNA sequence: TGTGCCAGCAGCCAAGATTTAAGGACTAGCGGGCCCCAAGAGACCCAGTACTTC. This sequence encodes CASSQDLRTSGPQETQYF.

The chain couples TRBV15 to TRBJ1-5; 10 bases fit TRBD1. V lost 2 bases to trimming and J lost 2 bases; unmatched junction nucleotides: 9. Germline loops: CDR1 LNHNV, CDR2 YYDKDF (reference sequence). The CDR3 runs 18 residues. The CDR3 loop is CATSRMGTGDVGNQPQHF. The CDR3 region has the DNA TGTGCCACCAGCAGAATGGGGACAGGGGATGTTGGCAATCAGCCCCAGCATTTT.

This chain links TRBV9 with TRBJ2-7; 7 bases line up with TRBD1. Germline values: CDR1 SGDLS, CDR2 YYNGEE. V shed 4 bases, J shed 7 bases, and the junction held 11 bases outside the gene matches. The CDR3 is made up of 14 amino acids. The CDR3 here is CASSPYDRAIEQYF. CDR3 nucleotides: TGTGCCAGCAGCCCCTACGACAGGGCGATAGAGCAGTACTTC.

V usage is TRBV2 and J usage is TRBJ2-1; TRBD2 matches 12 bases. V was clipped by 10 bases and J by 4 bases; unmatched bases: 2. Germline values: CDR1 SNHLY, CDR2 FYNNEI. The CDR3 is made up of 13 amino acids. The CDR3 is CATGLAGYNEQFF. CDR3 bases: TGTGCCACCGGACTAGCGGGATACAATGAGCAGTTCTTC.

The chain links TRBV5-1 to TRBJ2-5; tentatively, D is TRBD1 (6 bases). CDR1 SGHRS and CDR2 YFSETQ come from the germline V gene. The CDR3 runs to 14 residues. The V and J ends lost 4 bases and 1 base respectively, with 11 bases between them. The CDR3 region has the DNA TGCGCCAGCAGCACGGGACACTCCCAAGAGACCCAGTACTTC. Encoded protein: CASSTGHSQETQYF.

V usage is TRBV6-4 and J usage is TRBJ1-1; D remains ambiguous. V was clipped by 2 bases and J by 3 bases, with 10 bases between them. Germline CDR1 and CDR2: MRHNA and SNTAGT. This CDR3 spans 14 amino acids. CDR3 protein: CASSDQNGDTEAFF. For the CDR3, the DNA is TGTGCCAGCAGTGACCAGAATGGAGACACTGAAGCTTTCTTT.

The genes are TRBV12-3 or TRBV12-4 and TRBJ2-7; D remains ambiguous. The CDR3 has 11 residues. Trimming removed 2 bases at V and 7 bases at J, with 6 bases between. The CDR3 bases are TGTGCCAGCAGTTTACTCGAGGAGCAGTACTTC. Translated, it gives CASSLLEEQYF.

The chain carries TRBV5-6 and TRBJ2-1, with D perhaps TRBD2 (5 bases). Per germline, CDR1 SGHDT and CDR2 YYEEEE. Trimming took 5 bases from V and 4 from J, leaving 7 bases between them. This CDR3 has 12 residues. DNA for the CDR3: TGTGCCAGCAGTCCGGGATACAATGAGCAGTTCTTC. Translating gives CASSPGYNEQFF.

CDR3 sequence reads: CASSLGQTDTQYF. Written as DNA, the CDR3 is TGTGCCAGCAGCCTTGGACAGACAGATACGCAGTATTTT. This chain uses TRBV7-9 with TRBJ2-3; D is possibly TRBD1 (6 bases). V lost 5 bases and J lost 3, with 9 bases in between. The CDR3 has 13 residues. From germline, CDR1 is SEHNR and CDR2 FQNEAQ (reference sequence).

The chain employs TRBV6-5 and TRBJ2-7, with 7 bases identical to TRBD2. The CDR3 spans 13 residues. After removal of 6 bases from V and 0 bases from J, the junction contained 2 bases not matched to a gene. The V gene's germline CDR1 is MNHEY and CDR2 SVGAGI. CDR3 protein: CASRASGSYEQYF. Here the CDR3 DNA reads TGTGCCAGCAGAGCTAGCGGCTCCTACGAGCAGTACTTC.

The chain uses TRBV18 and TRBJ2-1, with TRBD2 identical over 11 bases. Per germline, CDR1 KGHSH and CDR2 LQKENI. The CDR3 has 15 amino acids. V trimming: 4 bases; J trimming: 13 bases; junction bases outside the gene matches: 12. Written as DNA, the CDR3 is TGTGCCAGCTCACGTCCGGGACTAGCGGCCTTGGTTCAGTTCTTC. Protein sequence: CASSRPGLAALVQFF.